This is a list of T cell receptor beta chains from one sample in a study of cytomegalovirus exposure and HLA in healthy donors. Profiling relied on immunoSEQ multiplex PCR, and the TCRdb table lists in-frame clones only, not all of them. The repertoire table contains 100,000 to 150,000 clones. Sequenced: PBMCs. These receptors originate from a man younger than 45 in good health and CMV-seronegative. The CDR3 runs from the conserved cysteine through the conserved F or W. A D gene is named only where the DNA matches it firmly.

d_call	v_call	j_call	cdr3_aa	cdr3_nt
TRBD2	TRBV6-5	TRBJ2-3	CASSLSGRPPDTQYF	TGTGCCAGCAGTCTTAGCGGGAGGCCCCCAGATACGCAGTATTTT
NA	TRBV5-4	TRBJ1-2	CASSLSRGDGGYTF	TGTGCCAGCAGCTTGTCCAGGGGTGATGGGGGCTACACCTTC
NA	TRBV6-5	TRBJ1-4	CASSYSTGVGEKLFF	TGTGCCAGCAGTTACTCGACCGGGGTGGGTGAAAAACTGTTTTTT
NA	TRBV28	TRBJ2-7	CASNSGTLTGLEQYF	TGTGCCAGCAATTCCGGGACCTTAACAGGGCTCGAGCAGTACTTC
TRBD1	TRBV29-1	TRBJ2-2	CSAKEGQGEATGELFF	TGCAGCGCCAAAGAGGGACAGGGGGAAGCGACCGGGGAGCTGTTTTTT
NA	TRBV25-1	TRBJ2-1	CASSDVGRGDEQFF	TGTGCCAGCAGTGACGTTGGCAGGGGTGATGAGCAGTTCTTC
TRBD2	TRBV28	TRBJ2-7	CATTVAGVYEQYF	TGTGCCACGACCGTAGCGGGAGTCTACGAGCAGTACTTC
NA	TRBV28	TRBJ1-5	CASNKRFGQPQHF	TGTGCCAGCAATAAACGGTTCGGGCAGCCCCAGCATTTT
NA	TRBV29-1	TRBJ2-1	CSVDTTGDEQFF	TGCAGCGTTGACACAACCGGGGATGAGCAGTTCTTC
NA	TRBV18	TRBJ2-7	CASSPLGLSYEQYF	TGTGCCAGCTCACCCCTGGGACTGAGCTACGAGCAGTACTTC
TRBD2	TRBV5-4	TRBJ2-5	CASSSPTSAEETQYF	TGTGCCAGCAGCTCACCGACTAGCGCGGAAGAGACCCAGTACTTC
TRBD1	TRBV15	TRBJ2-4	CATSRIPGTGLNIQYF	TGTGCCACCAGCAGAATCCCAGGGACAGGGTTGAACATTCAGTACTTC
NA	TRBV10-3	TRBJ2-3	CAISDPEGLAHYTQYF	TGTGCCATCAGTGACCCGGAGGGGCTCGCCCATTATACGCAGTATTTT
NA	TRBV29-1	TRBJ2-1	CSVEDQNEMEQFF	TGCAGCGTTGAAGATCAAAACGAGATGGAGCAGTTCTTC
NA	TRBV28	TRBJ1-1	CASSLSRGGVVNTEAFF	TGTGCCAGCAGTTTATCCAGGGGCGGAGTGGTGAACACTGAAGCTTTCTTT